The clone carrying this T cell receptor (beta chain) was counted a few times. Its target is not known. The sample is drawn from a study of T-cell reconstitution after alpha-beta-depleted transplantation in children. General study results and limits: Among T cells one year after transplant, newly produced cells accounted for most counts and diversity. Expanded graft clones numbering several hundred reportedly gave rise to alpha-beta T cells about two months after transplant. Day-60 TCRbeta diversity that was high in some patients was derived from surviving recipient T cells and thymic progenitors.

The TCRbeta library incorporated unique molecular identifiers. TCRdb itself ran the PCR reads through MiXCR, one entry per CDR3 protein. This repertoire shows tens of thousands of distinct CDR3 sequences, 40% to 65% found once; its top ten account for 30% to 40%. Germline CDR1 is SGHTA and CDR2 is FQGNSA. The CDR3 consists of 13 residues. V was shortened by 3 bases and J by 2 bases, with 8 bases between the two germline ends. The chain carries TRBV7-2 and TRBJ2-7; D unclear. The sequencing here drew on peripheral blood, taken before TCRalphabeta/CD19-depleted stem cell transplant. The clonotype originates from a boy younger than two with SCID, due to receive a stem cell transplant. CDR3 nucleotide sequence: TGTGCCAGCAGCTTGGCAGGAGCCTACGAGCAGTACTTC. Amino acid sequence: CASSLAGAYEQYF.